This TCR beta chain was captured in a study of molecular identifiers for immune sequencing clone quantification. Study findings and constraints: Spike-in Jurkat TCR RNA from a single cell reportedly registered among 950,000 to 1,000,000 naive cells.

In TCRdb, the PCR reads were re-called with MiXCR into one record per CDR3 protein. The sample gives some 88,000 distinct CDR3 sequences, 21% of which show up once; roughly 1% is in the top ten. This clonotype came up a few times. The antigen is not known. Germline CDR1 SGHRS, CDR2 YFSETQ. V lost 0 bases, J lost 2 bases, and 3 bases stayed unmatched. The CDR3 runs to 15 residues. Naive CD8 libraries were made from roughly 20,000 to 1,000,000 sorted cells, and they used 10%, 30% or 50% RNA. This chain connects TRBV5-1 to TRBJ2-7; 9 nucleotides align to TRBD2. Sequencing was performed on naive CD8+ T cells from blood, with Jurkat cell RNA spiked in. Subset denoted: FACS-sorted CD8+CD4-CCR7+CD45RA+ naive T cells. The clonotype was recovered from a human donor in good health. Some libraries in this study had Jurkat cell RNA spiked in. CDR3 protein: CASSLAASGAYEQYF. CDR3 in DNA: TGCGCCAGCAGCTTGGCGGCTAGCGGGGCCTACGAGCAGTACTTC.